This TCR beta chain is from a study of cytomegalovirus exposure and HLA in healthy donors. Study-level points and caveats: Through in vitro validation, three CMV-associated chains were shown to be specific for CMV antigens. Per a later analysis, HLA-associated TCR beta chains showed more clonal expansion than other, equally common TCR beta chains. CMV serostatus was the only recorded immune exposure for donors.

CDR1 MNHNS and CDR2 SASEGT come from the germline V gene. This CDR3 has 15 residues. The ends were cut back, 8 bases at V and 1 base at J, with 15 bases in the middle. Details on this clone: Its matching antigen is unknown.

PCR involved 60 Vbeta and 13 Jbeta primers. Using immunoSEQ multiplex PCR, the repertoire was profiled, and TCRdb retains in-frame clones only, with some absent. In the table there are 60,000 to 70,000 clones, 70% to 85% of which are singletons. The sequence derives from a man aged 60-69 years in good health and CMV-seropositive. The sequencing input was PBMCs. This chain links TRBV6-1 with TRBJ2-1; D is possibly TRBD2 (6 bases). CDR3 loop: CASETAGRSYNEQFF. The CDR3 DNA sequence: TGTGCCAGCGAGACGGCGGGAAGGTCCTACAATGAGCAGTTCTTC.